Listed below are T cell receptor beta chains from one sample, sequenced in a study of blood T cell repertoires in COVID-19. Repertoires were generated with immunoSEQ multiplex PCR, while TCRdb's copy carries only in-frame clones and drops some. The repertoire holds 150,000 to 200,000 clones, with around 90% as singletons. Sample: peripheral blood. Source of these receptors: a human donor in a cohort sampled during active COVID-19. Both conserved end residues are part of each CDR3. The order of the fields is clone size, J gene, V gene, D gene, CDR3 DNA, CDR3 protein. D genes are given only for firm matches. Clone size appears in some rows only: once, few, many, or a class for an expanded clone.

NA	TRBJ1-6	TRBV2	NA	TGTGCCAGCAGCCGGCCGGGGGAGAATAATTCACCCCTCCACTTT	CASSRPGENNSPLHF
few	TRBJ2-1	TRBV5-4	NA	TGTGCCAGCAGCCCAACAAGAGGGACATACAATGAGCAGTTCTTC	CASSPTRGTYNEQFF
NA	TRBJ2-7	TRBV12-3/TRBV12-4	NA	TGTGCCAGCAGTCATGACTGGGCCTACGAGCAGTACTTC	CASSHDWAYEQYF
NA	TRBJ1-5	TRBV18	NA	TGTGCCAGCTCACCAGACGGGAATCAGCCCCAGCATTTT	CASSPDGNQPQHF
NA	TRBJ1-1	TRBV29-1	NA	TGCAGCGTTGGGGGAGGGAACACTGAAGCTTTCTTT	CSVGGGNTEAFF
NA	TRBJ1-3	TRBV18	NA	TGTGCCAGCTCACCTCAGGGTGGTGCTGGAAACACCATATATTTT	CASSPQGGAGNTIYF
many	TRBJ2-7	TRBV27	TRBD2	TGTGCCAGCAGTCTAACTAGCGGGATCTACGAGCAGTACTTC	CASSLTSGIYEQYF
NA	TRBJ1-4	TRBV18	TRBD1	TGTGCCAGCTCACCACTGACAGGGGGCGCAGATGAAAAACTGTTTTTT	CASSPLTGGADEKLFF
NA	TRBJ2-1	TRBV4-1	NA	TGCGCCAGCAGCCAAGATCGGTATGAGCAGTTCTTC	CASSQDRYEQFF
NA	TRBJ1-4	TRBV3-1/TRBV3-2	NA	TGTGCCAGCAGCCTCGCGGGACAACTGTTTTTT	CASSLAGQLFF
NA	TRBJ2-1	TRBV12-3/TRBV12-4	NA	TGTGCCACAACCTACTACTACAATGAGCAGTTCTTC	CATTYYYNEQFF
NA	TRBJ1-3	TRBV19	NA	TGTGCCAGTAGTATAACCGGTGGAAACACCATATATTTT	CASSITGGNTIYF
NA	TRBJ2-1	TRBV10-3	NA	TGTGCCATCAGCCTAGCGCGTGAGCAGTTCTTC	CAISLAREQFF
NA	TRBJ2-7	TRBV25-1	NA	TGTGCCAGCAGCCTAGGGGGCGAGCAGTACTTC	CASSLGGEQYF
once	TRBJ1-6	TRBV12-3/TRBV12-4	TRBD1	TGTGCCAGCCGACAGGGCGTCCCCTCACCCCTCCACTTT	CASRQGVPSPLHF
NA	TRBJ2-1	TRBV7-2	TRBD1	TGTGCCAGCAGCCTTGGACAGGGGGCCGGTGAGCAGTTCTTC	CASSLGQGAGEQFF
NA	TRBJ1-6	TRBV5-8	NA	TGTGCCAGCACCCCGCGATCACACAGGGTAGGGTCACCCCTCCACTTT	CASTPRSHRVGSPLHF
once	TRBJ2-7	TRBV10-3	TRBD1	TGTGCCATTGCCGGGACAGCAAAACAAGGCGAGCAGTACTTC	CAIAGTAKQGEQYF
NA	TRBJ2-4	TRBV19	TRBD1	TGTGCCAGTACGCCCCCCCCTCACCCGGGACAGGGTGTCTTCGGGAACATTCAGTACTTC	CASTPPPHPGQGVFGNIQYF
NA	TRBJ2-7	TRBV28	NA	TGTGCCAGCAACACAAGGGGGGGAAAGGCCTACGAGCAGTACTTC	CASNTRGGKAYEQYF
NA	TRBJ2-6	TRBV28	TRBD1	TGTGCCAGCAGGTGGGGGACAGGGTCCTCTGGGGCCAACGTCCTGACTTTC	CASRWGTGSSGANVLTF
once	TRBJ1-1	TRBV19	TRBD1	TGTGCCAGTCGGACGGGACAGCTGAACACTGAAGCTTTCTTT	CASRTGQLNTEAFF
NA	TRBJ2-6	TRBV20-1	NA	TGCAGTGCTACTGACGGGGGAGCCAACGTCCTGACTTTC	CSATDGGANVLTF
NA	TRBJ2-6	TRBV5-1	NA	TGCGCCAGCAGCTTGGAGCCCTCTGGGGCCAACGTCCTGACTTTC	CASSLEPSGANVLTF
NA	TRBJ1-1	TRBV11-3	NA	TGTGCCAGCAGCTTAGGGGGACACCGAAACACTGAAGCTTTCTTT	CASSLGGHRNTEAFF
NA	TRBJ2-4	TRBV3-1/TRBV3-2	NA	TGTGCCAGCAGCCCCCGGGGAGACATTCAGTACTTC	CASSPRGDIQYF
few	TRBJ2-7	TRBV3-1/TRBV3-2	NA	TGTGCCAGCAGCCAAGTCCCTACTAGCCCTTACGAGCAGTACTTC	CASSQVPTSPYEQYF
NA	TRBJ2-4	TRBV7-9	NA	TGTGCCAGCAGTCCAAAGTCGCGGGGTGAGGACAAAAACATTCAGTACTTC	CASSPKSRGEDKNIQYF
few	TRBJ2-1	TRBV30	NA	TGTGCCTGGAGCCGGGACACCCCTGCGTACAATGAGCAGTTCTTC	CAWSRDTPAYNEQFF
once	TRBJ1-3	TRBV5-6	NA	TGTGCCAGCAGCCTTAGAAACACCATATATTTT	CASSLRNTIYF
NA	TRBJ2-7	TRBV7-8	TRBD2	TGTGCCAGCAGCCCGCAGCGGGGGGGCAGTTACGAGCAGTACTTC	CASSPQRGGSYEQYF
NA	TRBJ1-6	TRBV7-9	NA	TGTGCCAGCAGCACCAGTGACTCGTATAATTCACCCCTCCACTTT	CASSTSDSYNSPLHF
NA	TRBJ2-1	TRBV7-9	NA	TGTGCCAGCAGCCCTCGGGACTTCTACAATGAGCAGTTCTTC	CASSPRDFYNEQFF
NA	TRBJ1-6	TRBV5-6	NA	TGTGCCAGCAGCTTGGGGACTACTGGAAGGTCCTATAATTCACCCCTCCACTTT	CASSLGTTGRSYNSPLHF
NA	TRBJ1-6	TRBV9	NA	TGTGCCAGCAGCGTAGGGGGGGGGCGTTCACCCCTCCACTTT	CASSVGGGRSPLHF
NA	TRBJ1-1	TRBV3-1/TRBV3-2	NA	TGTGCCAGCAGCCAGACACAGGGAAACGCTGAAGCTTTCTTT	CASSQTQGNAEAFF